This T cell receptor beta chain was profiled in a study of control samples from healthy donors and cancer patients. Trimming shortened V by 9 bases and J by 5 bases, and 9 bases separated the two germline ends. CDR1 and CDR2 from the germline V gene are KGHDR and SFDVKD. The CDR3 spans 11 residues. Libraries were prepared by immunoSEQ multiplex PCR; TCRdb keeps only in-frame clonotypes and omits some of them. This repertoire shows 60,000 to 100,000 clones, 70% to 90% found once; its top ten account for 5.5% to 7.5%. The chain couples TRBV24-1 to TRBJ1-2, with no clear D. This receptor was obtained from a man in his fifties or sixties in good health. Sequenced material: blood. CDR3 residues: CATQDVYGYTF. The CDR3 DNA reads TGTGCCACCCAGGATGTTTATGGCTACACCTTC.